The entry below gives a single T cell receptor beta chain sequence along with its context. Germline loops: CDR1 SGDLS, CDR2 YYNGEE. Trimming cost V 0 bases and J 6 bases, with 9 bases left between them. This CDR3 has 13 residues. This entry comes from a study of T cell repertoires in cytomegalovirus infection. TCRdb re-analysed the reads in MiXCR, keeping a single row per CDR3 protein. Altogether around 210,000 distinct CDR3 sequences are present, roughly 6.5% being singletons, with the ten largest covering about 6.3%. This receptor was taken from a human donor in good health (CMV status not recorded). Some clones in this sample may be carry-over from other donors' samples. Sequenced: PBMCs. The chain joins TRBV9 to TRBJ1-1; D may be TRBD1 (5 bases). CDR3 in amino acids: CASSVEGRAEAFF. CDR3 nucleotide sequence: TGTGCCAGCAGCGTAGAGGGACGTGCTGAAGCTTTCTTT.